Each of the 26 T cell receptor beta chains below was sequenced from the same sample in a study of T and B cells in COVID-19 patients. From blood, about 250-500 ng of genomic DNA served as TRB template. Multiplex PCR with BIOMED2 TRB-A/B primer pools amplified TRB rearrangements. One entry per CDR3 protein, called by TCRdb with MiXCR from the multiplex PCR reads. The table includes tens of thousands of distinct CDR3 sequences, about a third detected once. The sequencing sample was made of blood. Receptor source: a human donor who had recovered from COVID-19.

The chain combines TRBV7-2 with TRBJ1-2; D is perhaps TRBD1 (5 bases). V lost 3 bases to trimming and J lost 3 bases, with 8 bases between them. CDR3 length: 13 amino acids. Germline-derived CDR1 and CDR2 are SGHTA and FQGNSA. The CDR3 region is CASSLARDYGYTF. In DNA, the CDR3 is TGTGCCAGCAGCTTGGCCAGGGACTATGGCTACACCTTC.

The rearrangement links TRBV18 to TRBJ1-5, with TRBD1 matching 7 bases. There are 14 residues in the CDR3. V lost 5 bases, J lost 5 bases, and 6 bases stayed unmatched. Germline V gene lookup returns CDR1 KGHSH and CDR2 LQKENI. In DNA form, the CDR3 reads TGTGCCAGCTCAACACAGGGGCAGGATCAGCCCCAGCATTTT. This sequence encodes CASSTQGQDQPQHF.

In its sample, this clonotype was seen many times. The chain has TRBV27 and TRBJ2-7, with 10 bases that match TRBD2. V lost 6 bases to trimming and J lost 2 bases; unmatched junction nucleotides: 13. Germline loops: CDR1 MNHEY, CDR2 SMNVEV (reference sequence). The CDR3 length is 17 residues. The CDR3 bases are TGTGCCAGCAGGCGAAATCTAGCGGGGGCCGTTACCTACGAGCAGTACTTC. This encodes CASRRNLAGAVTYEQYF.

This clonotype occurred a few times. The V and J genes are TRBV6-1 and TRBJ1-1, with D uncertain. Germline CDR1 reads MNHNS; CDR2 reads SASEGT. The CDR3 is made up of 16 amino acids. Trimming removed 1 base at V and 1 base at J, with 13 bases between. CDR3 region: CASSEVGSTWNTEAFF. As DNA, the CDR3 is TGTGCCAGCAGTGAAGTGGGCAGTACGTGGAACACTGAAGCTTTCTTT.

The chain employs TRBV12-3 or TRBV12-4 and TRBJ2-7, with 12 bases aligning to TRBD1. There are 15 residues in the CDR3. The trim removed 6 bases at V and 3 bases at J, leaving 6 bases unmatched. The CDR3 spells CASRGGQGAVYEQYF. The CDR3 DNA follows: TGTGCCAGCAGGGGGGGACAGGGGGCTGTCTACGAGCAGTACTTC.

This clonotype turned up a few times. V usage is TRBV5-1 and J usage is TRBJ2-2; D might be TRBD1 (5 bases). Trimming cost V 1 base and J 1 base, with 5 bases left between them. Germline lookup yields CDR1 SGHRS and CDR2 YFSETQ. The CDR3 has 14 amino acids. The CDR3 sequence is CASSLTGNTGELFF. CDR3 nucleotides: TGCGCCAGCAGCTTGACAGGGAACACCGGGGAGCTGTTTTTT.

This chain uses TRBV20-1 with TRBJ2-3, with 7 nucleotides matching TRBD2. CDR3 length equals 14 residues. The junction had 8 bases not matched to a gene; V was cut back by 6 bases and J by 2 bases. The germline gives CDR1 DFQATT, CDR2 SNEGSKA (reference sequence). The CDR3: CSAGSAGATDTQYF. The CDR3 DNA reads TGCAGTGCGGGGAGTGCGGGAGCCACAGATACGCAGTATTTT.

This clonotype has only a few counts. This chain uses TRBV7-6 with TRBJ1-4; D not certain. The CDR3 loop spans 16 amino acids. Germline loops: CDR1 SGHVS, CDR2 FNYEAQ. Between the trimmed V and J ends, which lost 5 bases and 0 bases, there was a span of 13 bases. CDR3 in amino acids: CASSPAGVATNEKLFF. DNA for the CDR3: TGTGCCAGCAGCCCTGCTGGGGTGGCAACTAATGAAAAACTGTTTTTT.

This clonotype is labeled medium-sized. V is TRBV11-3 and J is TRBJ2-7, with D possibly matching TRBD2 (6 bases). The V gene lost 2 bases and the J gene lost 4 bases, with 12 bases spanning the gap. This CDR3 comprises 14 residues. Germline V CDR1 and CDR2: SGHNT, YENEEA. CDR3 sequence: CASSLSLASYEQYF. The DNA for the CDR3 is TGTGCCAGCAGCTTATCACTAGCCAGTTACGAGCAGTACTTC.

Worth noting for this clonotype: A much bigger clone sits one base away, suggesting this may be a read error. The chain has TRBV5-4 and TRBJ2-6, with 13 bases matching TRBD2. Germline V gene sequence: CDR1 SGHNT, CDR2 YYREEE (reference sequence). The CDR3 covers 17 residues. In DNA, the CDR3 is TGTGCCGGCAGCCAGGGACTAGCGGGGACAGGGGCCAACGTCCTGACTTTC. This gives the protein CAGSQGLAGTGANVLTF.

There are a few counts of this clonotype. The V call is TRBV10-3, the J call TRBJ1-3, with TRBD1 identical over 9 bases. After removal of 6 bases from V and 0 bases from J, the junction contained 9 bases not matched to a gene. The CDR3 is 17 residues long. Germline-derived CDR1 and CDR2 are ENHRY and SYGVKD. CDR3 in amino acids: CAIRGQGWDSSGNTIYF. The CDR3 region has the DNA TGTGCCATCAGGGGACAGGGATGGGATAGCTCTGGAAACACCATATATTTT.

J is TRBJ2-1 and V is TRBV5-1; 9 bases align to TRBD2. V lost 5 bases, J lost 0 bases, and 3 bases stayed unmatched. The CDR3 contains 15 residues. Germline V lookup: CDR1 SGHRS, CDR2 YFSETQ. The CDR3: CASRERGDSYNEQFF. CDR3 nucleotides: TGCGCCAGCAGGGAGCGGGGGGACTCCTACAATGAGCAGTTCTTC.

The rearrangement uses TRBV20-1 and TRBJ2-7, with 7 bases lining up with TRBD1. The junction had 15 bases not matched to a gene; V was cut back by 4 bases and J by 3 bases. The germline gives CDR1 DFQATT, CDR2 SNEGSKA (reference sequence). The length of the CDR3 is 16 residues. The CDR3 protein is CSATPTRQGTGYEQYF. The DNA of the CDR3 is TGCAGTGCTACACCTACCAGACAGGGAACTGGCTACGAGCAGTACTTC.

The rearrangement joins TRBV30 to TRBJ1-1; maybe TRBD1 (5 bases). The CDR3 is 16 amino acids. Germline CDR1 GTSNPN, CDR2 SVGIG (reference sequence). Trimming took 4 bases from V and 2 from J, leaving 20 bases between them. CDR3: CAWNARAGGGNTEAFF. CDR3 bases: TGTGCCTGGAACGCCCGCGCTGGGGGGGGTAACACTGAAGCTTTCTTT.

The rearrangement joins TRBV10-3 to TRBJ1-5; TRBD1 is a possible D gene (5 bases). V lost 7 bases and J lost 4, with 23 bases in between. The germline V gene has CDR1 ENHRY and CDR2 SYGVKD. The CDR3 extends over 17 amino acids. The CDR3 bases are TGTGCCATCAAGTCGGAGGCGTCGGGGCTTACTAATCAGCCCCAGCATTTT. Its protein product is CAIKSEASGLTNQPQHF.

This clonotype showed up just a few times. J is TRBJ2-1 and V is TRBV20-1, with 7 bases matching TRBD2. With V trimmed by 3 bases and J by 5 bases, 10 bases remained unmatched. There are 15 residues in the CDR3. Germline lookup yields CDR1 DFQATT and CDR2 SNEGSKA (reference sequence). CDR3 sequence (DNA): TGCAGTGCTAGGAGGTTCGGCGGGGGTAACAATGAGCAGTTCTTC. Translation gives CSARRFGGGNNEQFF.

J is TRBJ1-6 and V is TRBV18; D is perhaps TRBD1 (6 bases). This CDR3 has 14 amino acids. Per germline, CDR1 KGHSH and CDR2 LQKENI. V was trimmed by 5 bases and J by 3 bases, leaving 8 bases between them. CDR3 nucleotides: TGTGCCAGCTCATCGGGACACTATAATTCACCCCTCCACTTT. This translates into CASSSGHYNSPLHF.

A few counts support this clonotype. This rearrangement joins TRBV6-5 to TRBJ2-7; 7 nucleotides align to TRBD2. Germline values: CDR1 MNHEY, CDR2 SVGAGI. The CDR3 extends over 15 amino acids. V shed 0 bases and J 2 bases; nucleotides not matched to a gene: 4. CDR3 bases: TGTGCCAGCAGTTACTCGGGGGGGGGGACCTACGAGCAGTACTTC. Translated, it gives CASSYSGGGTYEQYF.

This CDR3 reads CASSEGGPTYGIAKNIQYF. The DNA of the CDR3 is TGTGCCAGCAGTGAAGGGGGACCCACCTATGGGATAGCCAAAAACATTCAGTACTTC. The V gene is TRBV6-1, the J gene TRBJ2-4, with D tentatively TRBD1 or TRBD2 (5 bases each). Germline CDR1 and CDR2: MNHNS and SASEGT. Trimming took 1 base from V and 0 from J, leaving 19 bases between them. CDR3 length: 19 amino acids.

The CDR3 DNA sequence: TGTGCCAGCAGTGAAATGGAGTGGGAGGGGATTATAGAGACCCAGTACTTC. Translation: CASSEMEWEGIIETQYF. The chain joins TRBV6-1 to TRBJ2-5; 7 positions agree with TRBD2. Germline V gene lookup returns CDR1 MNHNS and CDR2 SASEGT. V shed 2 bases, J shed 4 bases, and the junction held 13 bases outside the gene matches. There are 17 residues in the CDR3.

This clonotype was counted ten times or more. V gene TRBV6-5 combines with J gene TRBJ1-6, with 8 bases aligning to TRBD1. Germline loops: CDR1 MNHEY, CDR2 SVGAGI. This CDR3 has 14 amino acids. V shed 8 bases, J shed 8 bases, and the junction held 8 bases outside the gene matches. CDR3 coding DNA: TGTGCCAGCCGTCCGGGACAGGACCATTCACCCCTCCACTTT. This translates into CASRPGQDHSPLHF.

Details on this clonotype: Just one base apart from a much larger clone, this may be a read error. The CDR3 DNA reads as TGTACCAGCAGCACGGGACAGGGGTTCGTCGGGGAGCTGTTTTTT. As protein: CTSSTGQGFVGELFF. The J gene is TRBJ2-2, the V gene TRBV5-4; TRBD1 agrees at 10 bases. The CDR3 loop spans 15 amino acids. Germline CDR1 SGHNT, CDR2 YYREEE (reference sequence).

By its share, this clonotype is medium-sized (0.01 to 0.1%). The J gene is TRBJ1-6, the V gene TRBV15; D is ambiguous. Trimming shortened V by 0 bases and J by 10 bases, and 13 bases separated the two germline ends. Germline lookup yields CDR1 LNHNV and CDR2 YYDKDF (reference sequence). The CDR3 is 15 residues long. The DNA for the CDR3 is TGTGCCACCAGCAGAGATACTGACGGAGGATCACCCCTCCACTTT. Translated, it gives CATSRDTDGGSPLHF.

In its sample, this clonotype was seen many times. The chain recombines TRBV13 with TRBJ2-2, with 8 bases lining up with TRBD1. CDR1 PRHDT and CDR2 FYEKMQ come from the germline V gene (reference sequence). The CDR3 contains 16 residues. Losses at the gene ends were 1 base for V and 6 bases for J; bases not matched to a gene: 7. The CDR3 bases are TGTGCCAGCAGCTTAGCCATCAGGGGGCGGGCCGGGGAGCTGTTTTTT. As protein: CASSLAIRGRAGELFF.

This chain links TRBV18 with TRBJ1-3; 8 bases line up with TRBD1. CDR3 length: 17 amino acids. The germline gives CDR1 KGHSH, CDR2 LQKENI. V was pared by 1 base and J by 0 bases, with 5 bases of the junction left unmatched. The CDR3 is CASSPRRTGSSGNTIYF. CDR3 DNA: TGTGCCAGCTCACCACGAAGGACAGGGTCCTCTGGAAACACCATATATTTT.

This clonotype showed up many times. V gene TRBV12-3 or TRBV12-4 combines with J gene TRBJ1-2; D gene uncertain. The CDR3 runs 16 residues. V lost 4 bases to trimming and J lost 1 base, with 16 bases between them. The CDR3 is CASSSHTTLHNYGYTF. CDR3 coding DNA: TGTGCCAGCAGTTCCCATACCACACTGCATAACTATGGCTACACCTTC.